The next 10 T cell receptor beta chains were all read from a single sample in a study of T cell changes during pregnancy in multiple sclerosis. Only in-frame clones appear in the TCRdb table, and some are missing; sequencing was by immunoSEQ multiplex PCR. The table records 80,000 to 100,000 clones, about nine tenths of them present only once. Sequenced material: peripheral blood, taken in the second trimester of pregnancy. The receptor set was obtained from a female donor in good health, enrolled as a control in a pregnancy study.

The chain recombines TRBV18 with TRBJ1-2; D is unresolved. CDR3 length: 13 amino acids. The V gene's germline CDR1 is KGHSH and CDR2 LQKENI. The V and J ends lost 0 bases and 8 bases respectively, with 10 bases between them. The CDR3 protein is CASSPPTQAGYTF. CDR3 DNA sequence: TGTGCCAGCTCACCACCTACCCAAGCAGGCTACACCTTC.

The V call is TRBV19, the J call TRBJ2-2; 7 bases match TRBD2. Looked up from germline, CDR1 is LNHDA and CDR2 is SQIVND (reference sequence). The V and J ends lost 6 bases and 2 bases, in that order; junction bases with no gene match: 6. The CDR3 has 15 residues. CDR3 bases: TGTGCCAGTAGCCCCGGGAGGCCCAACACCGGGGAGCTGTTTTTT. Protein product: CASSPGRPNTGELFF.

The rearrangement links TRBV27 to TRBJ1-5, with D perhaps TRBD1 (6 bases). The V gene lost 5 bases and the J gene lost 3 bases, with 11 bases spanning the gap. The CDR3 covers 14 residues. Germline V gives CDR1 MNHEY, CDR2 SMNVEV (reference sequence). CDR3 loop: CASSITGINQPQHF. DNA for the CDR3: TGTGCCAGCAGTATAACAGGGATCAATCAGCCCCAGCATTTT.

A note on this clone: One end of the junction varies from germline; a read error may be responsible. The genes are TRBV7-7 and TRBJ2-1; no clear D. Germline V gives CDR1 SSHAT, CDR2 FNYEAQ (reference sequence). The CDR3 runs 14 residues. The CDR3 coding sequence is TGTGCTAGCAGCTTAAGTCTAGACGGCTATGAGCAGTTCTTC. As protein: CASSLSLDGYEQFF.

The chain uses TRBV4-3 and TRBJ2-5; TRBD1 matches at 8 bases. After removal of 0 bases from V and 5 bases from J, the junction contained 14 bases not matched to a gene. The CDR3 extends over 18 amino acids. Germline V gene data show CDR1 as LGHNA and CDR2 as YSLEER. The CDR3 reads CASSQDRWTGNSLETQYF. The CDR3 DNA is TGCGCCAGCAGCCAAGATAGGTGGACAGGGAATAGTCTCGAGACCCAGTACTTC.

The chain carries TRBV4-1 and TRBJ2-5; 7 nucleotides align to TRBD1. Germline V gene sequence: CDR1 MGHRA, CDR2 YSYEKL. This CDR3 is built from 14 residues. J gave up 1 base and V 3 bases, and 2 bases lay outside the gene matches. Written as DNA, the CDR3 is TGCGCCAGCAGCCAGGGGACAGTCCAAGAGACCCAGTACTTC. Translation: CASSQGTVQETQYF.

The chain couples TRBV4-1 to TRBJ1-2; TRBD1 aligns across 7 bases. Germline CDR1 and CDR2: MGHRA and YSYEKL. This CDR3 is 16 amino acids long. The J segment lost 0 bases and the V segment lost 4 bases, leaving 8 bases of the junction unmatched. CDR3 nucleotide sequence: TGCGCCAGCAGCCTACAGGGGACAGAAGCTAACTATGGCTACACCTTC. As protein: CASSLQGTEANYGYTF.

V is TRBV19 and J is TRBJ2-7; 13 bases are a match to TRBD2. Germline V gene data show CDR1 as LNHDA and CDR2 as SQIVND (reference sequence). This CDR3 comprises 14 residues. V trimming: 9 bases; J trimming: 5 bases; junction bases outside the gene matches: 7. The CDR3 loop reads CASSRTSGSHEQYF. CDR3 bases: TGTGCCAGCTCGAGGACTAGCGGGAGCCACGAGCAGTACTTC.

This clone was counted a few times. The V and J genes are TRBV13 and TRBJ2-7; D unresolved. V was cut by 7 bases and J by 3 bases, with 13 bases left in between. The germline V gene encodes CDR1 PRHDT and CDR2 FYEKMQ (reference sequence). CDR3 size: 13 residues. The DNA of the CDR3 is TGTGCCAGCAATAAGCGTACCTACTACGAGCAGTACTTC. It codes for CASNKRTYYEQYF.

The genes are TRBV27 and TRBJ1-2; D unclear. Germline V gene sequence: CDR1 MNHEY, CDR2 SMNVEV (reference sequence). V lost 6 bases to trimming and J lost 1 base, with 12 bases between them. CDR3 size: 14 residues. CDR3 sequence (DNA): TGTGCCAGCAGGGCAGATCGATATAACTATGGCTACACCTTC. This encodes CASRADRYNYGYTF.